This entry concerns a single TCR beta chain. The data originate from a study of T cell responses to AZD1222 COVID-19 vaccine. TCRdb keeps only in-frame clones here, not all; method: immunoSEQ multiplex PCR. The table has 25,000 to 35,000 clones, around 90% seen once. This TCR was recovered from an adult in good health. This specimen was peripheral blood, taken on day 0 of AZD1222 vaccination.

The CDR3 is CASSALGGANYGYTF. DNA of the CDR3: TGTGCCAGCAGCGCACTGGGAGGCGCTAACTATGGCTACACCTTC. V is TRBV9 and J is TRBJ1-2; no reliable D call. CDR3 length equals 15 residues. V lost 3 bases, J lost 0 bases, and 12 bases lay in between. Germline V gene sequence: CDR1 SGDLS, CDR2 YYNGEE.